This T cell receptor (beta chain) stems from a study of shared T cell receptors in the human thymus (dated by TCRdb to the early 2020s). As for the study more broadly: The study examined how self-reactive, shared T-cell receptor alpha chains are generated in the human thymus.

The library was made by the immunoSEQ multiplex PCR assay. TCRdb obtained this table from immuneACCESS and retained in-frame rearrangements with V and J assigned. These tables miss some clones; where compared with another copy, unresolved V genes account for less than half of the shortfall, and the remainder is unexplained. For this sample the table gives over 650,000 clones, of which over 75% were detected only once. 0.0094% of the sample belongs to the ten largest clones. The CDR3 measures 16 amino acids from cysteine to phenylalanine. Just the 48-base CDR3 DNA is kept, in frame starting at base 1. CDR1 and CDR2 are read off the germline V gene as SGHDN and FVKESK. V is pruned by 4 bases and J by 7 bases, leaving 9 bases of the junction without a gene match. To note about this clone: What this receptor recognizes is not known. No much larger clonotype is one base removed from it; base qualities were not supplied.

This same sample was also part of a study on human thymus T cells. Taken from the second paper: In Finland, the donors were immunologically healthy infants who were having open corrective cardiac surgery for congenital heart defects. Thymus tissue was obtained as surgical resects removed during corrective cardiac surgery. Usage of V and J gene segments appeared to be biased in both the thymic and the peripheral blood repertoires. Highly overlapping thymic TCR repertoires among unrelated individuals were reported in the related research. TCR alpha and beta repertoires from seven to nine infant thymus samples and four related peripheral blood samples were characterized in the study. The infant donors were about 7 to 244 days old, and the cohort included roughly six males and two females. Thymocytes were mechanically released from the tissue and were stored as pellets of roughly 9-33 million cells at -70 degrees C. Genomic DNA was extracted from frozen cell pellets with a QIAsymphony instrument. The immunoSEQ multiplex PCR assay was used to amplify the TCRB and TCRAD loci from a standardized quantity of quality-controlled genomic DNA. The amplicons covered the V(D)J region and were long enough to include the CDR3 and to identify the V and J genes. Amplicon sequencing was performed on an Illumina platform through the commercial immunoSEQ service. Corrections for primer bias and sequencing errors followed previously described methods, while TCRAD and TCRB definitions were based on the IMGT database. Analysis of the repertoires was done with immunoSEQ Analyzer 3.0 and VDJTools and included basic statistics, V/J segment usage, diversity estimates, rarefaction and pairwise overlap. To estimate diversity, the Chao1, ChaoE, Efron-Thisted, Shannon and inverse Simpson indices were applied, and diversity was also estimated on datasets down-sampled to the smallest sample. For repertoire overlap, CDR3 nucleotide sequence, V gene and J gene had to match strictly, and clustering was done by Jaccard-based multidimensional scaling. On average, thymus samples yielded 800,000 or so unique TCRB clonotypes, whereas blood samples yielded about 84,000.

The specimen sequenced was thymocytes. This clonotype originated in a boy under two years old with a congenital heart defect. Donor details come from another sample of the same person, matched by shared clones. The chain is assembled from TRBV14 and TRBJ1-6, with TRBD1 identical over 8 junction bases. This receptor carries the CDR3 CASSLRGQGRNSPLHF. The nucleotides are TGTGCCAGCAGCCTGCGAGGACAGGGCCGAAATTCACCCCTCCACTTT.